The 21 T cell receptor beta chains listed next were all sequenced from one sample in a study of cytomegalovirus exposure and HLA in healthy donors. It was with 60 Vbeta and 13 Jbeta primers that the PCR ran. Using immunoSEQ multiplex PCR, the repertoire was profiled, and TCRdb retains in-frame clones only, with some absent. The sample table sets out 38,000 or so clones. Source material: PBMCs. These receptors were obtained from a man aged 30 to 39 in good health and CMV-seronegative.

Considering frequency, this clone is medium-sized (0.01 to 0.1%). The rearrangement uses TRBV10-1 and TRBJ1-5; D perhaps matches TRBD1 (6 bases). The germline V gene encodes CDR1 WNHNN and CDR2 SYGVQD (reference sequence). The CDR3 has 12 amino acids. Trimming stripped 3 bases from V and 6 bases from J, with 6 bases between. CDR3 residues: CASSDRGQPQHF. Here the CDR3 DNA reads TGCGCCAGCAGTGACAGGGGTCAGCCCCAGCATTTT.

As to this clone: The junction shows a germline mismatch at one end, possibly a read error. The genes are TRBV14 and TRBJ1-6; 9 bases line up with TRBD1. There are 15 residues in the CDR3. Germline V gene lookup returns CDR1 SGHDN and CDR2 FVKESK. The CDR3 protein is CASSLLRDRASHLHF. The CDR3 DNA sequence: TGTGCCAGCAGCTTGCTCCGGGACAGGGCTTCACACCTCCACTTT.

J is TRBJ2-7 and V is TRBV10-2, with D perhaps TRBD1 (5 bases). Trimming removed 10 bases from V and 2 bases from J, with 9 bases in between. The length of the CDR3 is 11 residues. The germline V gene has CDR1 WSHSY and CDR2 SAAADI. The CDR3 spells CAIRGTYEQYF. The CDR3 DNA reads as TGCGCCATAAGGGGCACCTACGAGCAGTACTTC.

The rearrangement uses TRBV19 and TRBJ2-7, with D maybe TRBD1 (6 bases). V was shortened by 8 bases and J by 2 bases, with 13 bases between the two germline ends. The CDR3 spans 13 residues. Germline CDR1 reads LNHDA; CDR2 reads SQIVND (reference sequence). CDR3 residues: CASAGTTAYEQYF. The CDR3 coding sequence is TGTGCCAGTGCCGGGACAACCGCCTACGAGCAGTACTTC.

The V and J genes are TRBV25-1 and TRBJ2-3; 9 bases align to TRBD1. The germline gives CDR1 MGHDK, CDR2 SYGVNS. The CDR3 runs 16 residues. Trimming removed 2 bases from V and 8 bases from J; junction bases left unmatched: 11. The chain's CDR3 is CASSEPGTGSQGTQYF. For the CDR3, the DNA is TGTGCCAGCAGTGAACCCGGGACAGGGTCGCAAGGTACGCAGTATTTT.

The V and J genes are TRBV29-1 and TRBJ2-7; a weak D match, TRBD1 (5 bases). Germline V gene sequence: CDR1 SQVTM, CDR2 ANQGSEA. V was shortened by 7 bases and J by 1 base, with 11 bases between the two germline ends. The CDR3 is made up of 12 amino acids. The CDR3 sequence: CSATGDSYEQYF. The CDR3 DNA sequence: TGCAGCGCAACAGGTGATTCCTACGAGCAGTACTTC.

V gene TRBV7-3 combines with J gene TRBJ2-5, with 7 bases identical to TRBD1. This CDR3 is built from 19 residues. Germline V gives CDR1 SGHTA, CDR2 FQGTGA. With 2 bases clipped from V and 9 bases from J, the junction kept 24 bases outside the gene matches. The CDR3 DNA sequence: TGTGCCAGCAGCTTATATGCCGGTCCCGCTCGGGACAGTCAGAAGGCCCAGTACTTC. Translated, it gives CASSLYAGPARDSQKAQYF.

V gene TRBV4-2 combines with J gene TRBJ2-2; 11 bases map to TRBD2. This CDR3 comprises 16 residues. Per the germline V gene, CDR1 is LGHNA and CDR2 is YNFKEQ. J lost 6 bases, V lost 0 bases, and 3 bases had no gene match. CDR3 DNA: TGTGCCAGCAGCCAAGATCAGGGACTAGCGGCCGGGGAGCTGTTTTTT. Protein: CASSQDQGLAAGELFF.

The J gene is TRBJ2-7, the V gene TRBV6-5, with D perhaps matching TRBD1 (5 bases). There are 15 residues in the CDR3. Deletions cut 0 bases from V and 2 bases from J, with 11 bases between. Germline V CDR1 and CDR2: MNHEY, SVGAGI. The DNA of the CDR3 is TGTGCCAGCAGTTACTCGAGGCAGGGTGCCTACGAGCAGTACTTC. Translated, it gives CASSYSRQGAYEQYF.

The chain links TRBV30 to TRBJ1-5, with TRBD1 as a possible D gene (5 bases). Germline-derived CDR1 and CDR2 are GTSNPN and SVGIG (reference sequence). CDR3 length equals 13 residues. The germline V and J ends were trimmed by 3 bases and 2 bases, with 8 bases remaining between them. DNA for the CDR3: TGTGCCTGGAGACAGGCGGGCAATCAGCCCCAGCATTTT. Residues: CAWRQAGNQPQHF.

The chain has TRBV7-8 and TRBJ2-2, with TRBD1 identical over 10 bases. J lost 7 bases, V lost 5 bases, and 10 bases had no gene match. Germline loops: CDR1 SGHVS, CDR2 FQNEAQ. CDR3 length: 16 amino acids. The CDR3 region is CASSHRTGGWIGELFF. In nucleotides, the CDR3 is TGTGCCAGCAGCCACCGGACAGGGGGTTGGATCGGGGAGCTGTTTTTT. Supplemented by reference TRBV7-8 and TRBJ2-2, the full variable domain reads GAGVSQSPRYKVAKRGQDVALRCDPISGHVSLFWYQQALGQGPEFLTYFQNEAQLDKSGLPSDRFFAERPEGSVSTLKIQRTQQEDSAVYLCASSHRTGGWIGELFFGEGSRLTVL.

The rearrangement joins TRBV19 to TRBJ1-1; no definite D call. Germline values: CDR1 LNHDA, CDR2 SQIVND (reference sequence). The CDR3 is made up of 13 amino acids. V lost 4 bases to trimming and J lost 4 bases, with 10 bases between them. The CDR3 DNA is TGTGCCAGTAGTAGCGTACGGGGCACTGAAGCTTTCTTT. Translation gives CASSSVRGTEAFF.

The CDR3 spells CASSPPGQNTGELFF. The CDR3 DNA follows: TGTGCCAGCAGCCCGCCGGGACAGAACACCGGGGAGCTGTTTTTT. V and J are TRBV14 and TRBJ2-2, with D tentatively TRBD1 (6 bases). V shed 4 bases and J shed 1 base, with 10 bases lying between them. Germline CDR1 and CDR2: SGHDN and FVKESK. CDR3 length: 15 residues. The entire variable domain, with the rest obtained from reference TRBV14 and TRBJ2-2, is as follows: EAGVTQFPSHSVIEKGQTVTLRCDPISGHDNLYWYRRVMGKEIKFLLHFVKESKQDESGMPNNRFLAERTGGTYSTLKVQPAELEDSGVYFCASSPPGQNTGELFFGEGSRLTVL.

The CDR3 loop reads CASSQSDRGYNEQFF. The DNA for the CDR3 is TGCGCCAGCAGCCAAAGCGACAGGGGCTACAATGAGCAGTTCTTC. The chain couples TRBV4-3 to TRBJ2-1; 8 bases are shared with TRBD1. From germline, CDR1 is LGHNA and CDR2 YSLEER. CDR3 size: 15 residues. J lost 3 bases, V lost 2 bases, and 3 bases had no gene match.

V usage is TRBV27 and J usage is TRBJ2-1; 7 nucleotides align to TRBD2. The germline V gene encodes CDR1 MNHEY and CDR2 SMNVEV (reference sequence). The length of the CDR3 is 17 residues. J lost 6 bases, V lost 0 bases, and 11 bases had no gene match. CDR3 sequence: CASSLSSGGGPLNEQFF. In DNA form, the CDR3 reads TGTGCCAGCAGTTTATCGTCGGGCGGGGGACCCCTCAATGAGCAGTTCTTC.

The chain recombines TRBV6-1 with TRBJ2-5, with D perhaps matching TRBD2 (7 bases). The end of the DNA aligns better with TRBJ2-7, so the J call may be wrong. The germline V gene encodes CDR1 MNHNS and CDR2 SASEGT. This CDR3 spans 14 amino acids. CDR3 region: CASISTGGGYEQYF. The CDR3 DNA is TGTGCCAGCATCTCGACAGGCGGGGGCTACGAGCAGTACTTC.

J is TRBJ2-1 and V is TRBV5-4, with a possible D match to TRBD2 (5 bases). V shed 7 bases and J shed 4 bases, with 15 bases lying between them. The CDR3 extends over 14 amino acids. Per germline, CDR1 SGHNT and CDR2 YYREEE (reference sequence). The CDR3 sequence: CASASAGGYNEQFF. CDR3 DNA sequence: TGTGCCAGCGCATCGGCGGGCGGGTACAATGAGCAGTTCTTC. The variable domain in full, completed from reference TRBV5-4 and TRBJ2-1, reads ETGVTQSPTHLIKTRGQQVTLRCSSQSGHNTVSWYQQALGQGPQFIFQYYREEENGRGNFPPRFSGLQFPNYSSELNVNALELDDSALYLCASASAGGYNEQFFGPGTRLTVL.

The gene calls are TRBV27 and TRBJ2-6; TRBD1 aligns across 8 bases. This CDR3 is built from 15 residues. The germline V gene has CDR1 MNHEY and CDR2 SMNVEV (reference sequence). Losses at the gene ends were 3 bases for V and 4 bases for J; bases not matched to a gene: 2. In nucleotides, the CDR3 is TGTGCCAGCAGTTTCGGACAGGGCGGGGCCAACGTCCTGACTTTC. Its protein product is CASSFGQGGANVLTF.

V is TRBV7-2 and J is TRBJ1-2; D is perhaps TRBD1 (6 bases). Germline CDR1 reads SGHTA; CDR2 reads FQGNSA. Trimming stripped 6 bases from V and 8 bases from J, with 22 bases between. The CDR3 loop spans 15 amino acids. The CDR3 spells CASSQNRDGKSGYTF. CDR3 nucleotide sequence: TGTGCCAGCAGTCAAAACAGGGACGGCAAATCGGGCTACACCTTC.

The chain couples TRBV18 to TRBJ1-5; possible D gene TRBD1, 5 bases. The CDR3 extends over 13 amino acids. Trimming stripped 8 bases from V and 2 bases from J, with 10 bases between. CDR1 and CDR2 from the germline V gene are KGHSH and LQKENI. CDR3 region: CASAGGGNQPQHF. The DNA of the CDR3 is TGTGCCAGCGCGGGGGGGGGCAATCAGCCCCAGCATTTT.

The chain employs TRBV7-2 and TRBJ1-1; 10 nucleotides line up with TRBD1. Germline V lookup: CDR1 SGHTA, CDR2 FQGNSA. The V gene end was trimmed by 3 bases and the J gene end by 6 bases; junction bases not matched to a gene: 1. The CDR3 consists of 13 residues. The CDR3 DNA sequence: TGTGCCAGCAGCTTCGGGACAGGGGCTGAAGCTTTCTTT. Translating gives CASSFGTGAEAFF.